The following is a TCR beta chain sequence with its context. The data were obtained in a study of blood T cell repertoires in COVID-19. Study at large: The origin of the acute and convalescent COVID-19 samples was the United States, Italy and Spain. Sources were T cells, B-cell-depleted T cells, or PBMCs; the material itself was cDNA or gDNA.

Authors' processing steps: Estimation of nucleated cell counts was performed using reference gene primer amplification. Assay: immunoSEQ multiplex PCR; the TCRdb copy retains only in-frame clones and omits some. V and J calls and clone size are those listed in that table; D and trimming were worked out from the DNA. There are about 200,000 clones in the sample; 81% occur only once, and approximately 9% lies in the top ten. Germline V CDR1 and CDR2: SGHAT, FQNNGV. Trimming took 3 bases from V and 5 from J; bases not matched to a gene: 15. There are 17 residues in the CDR3. This receptor was taken from a woman in her forties or fifties with acute COVID-19. The chain uses TRBV11-2 and TRBJ2-5, with TRBD2 matching 7 bases. The sample was PBMCs or T cells enriched from blood (not recorded which). The CDR3 region is CASSLGLSGRVGETQYF. The CDR3 DNA reads as TGTGCCAGCAGCTTGGGCCTATCTGGGAGGGTCGGGGAGACCCAGTACTTC. Full variable domain (missing parts from reference TRBV11-2 and TRBJ2-5): EAGVAQSPRYKIIEKRQSVAFWCNPISGHATLYWYQQILGQGPKLLIQFQNNGVVDDSQLPKDRFSAERLKGVDSTLKIQPAKLEDSAVYLCASSLGLSGRVGETQYFGPGTRLLVL.